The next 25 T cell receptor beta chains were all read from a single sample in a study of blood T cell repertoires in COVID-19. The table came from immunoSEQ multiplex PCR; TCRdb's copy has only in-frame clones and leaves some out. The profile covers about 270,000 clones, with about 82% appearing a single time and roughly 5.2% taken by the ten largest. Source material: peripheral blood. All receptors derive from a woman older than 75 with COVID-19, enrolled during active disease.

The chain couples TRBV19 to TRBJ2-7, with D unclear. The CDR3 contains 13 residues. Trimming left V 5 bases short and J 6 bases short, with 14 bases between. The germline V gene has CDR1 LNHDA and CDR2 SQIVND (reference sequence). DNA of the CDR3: TGTGCCAGTAGTCCCCATAAGCGCCTCGAGCAGTACTTC. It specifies CASSPHKRLEQYF. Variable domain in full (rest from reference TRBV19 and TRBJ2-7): DGGITQSPKYLFRKEGQNVTLSCEQNLNHDAMYWYRQDPGQGLRLIYYSQIVNDFQKGDIAEGYSVSREKKESFPLTVTSAQKNPTAFYLCASSPHKRLEQYFGPGTRLTVT.

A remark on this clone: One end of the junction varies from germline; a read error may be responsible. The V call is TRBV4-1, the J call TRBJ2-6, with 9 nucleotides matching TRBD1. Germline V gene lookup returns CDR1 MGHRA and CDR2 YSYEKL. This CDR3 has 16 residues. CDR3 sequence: CASSEDRGYGANVLTF. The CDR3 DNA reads TGCGCCAGCAGCGAAGACAGGGGGTATGGGGCCAACGTCCTGACTTTC.

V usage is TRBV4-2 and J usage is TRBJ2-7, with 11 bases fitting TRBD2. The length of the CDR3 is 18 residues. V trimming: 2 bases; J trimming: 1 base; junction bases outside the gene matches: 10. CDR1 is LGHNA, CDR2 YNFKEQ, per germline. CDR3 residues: CASSQYPIAGGASYEQYF. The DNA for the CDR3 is TGTGCCAGCAGCCAATACCCTATAGCGGGGGGGGCATCCTACGAGCAGTACTTC.

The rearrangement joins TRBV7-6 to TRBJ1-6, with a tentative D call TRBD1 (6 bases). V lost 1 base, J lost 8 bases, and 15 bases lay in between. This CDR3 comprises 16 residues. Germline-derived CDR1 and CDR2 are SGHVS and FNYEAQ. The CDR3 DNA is TGTGCCAGCAGCTTAGGTTCCACAGGGCCGCATTCACCCCTCCACTTT. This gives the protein CASSLGSTGPHSPLHF.

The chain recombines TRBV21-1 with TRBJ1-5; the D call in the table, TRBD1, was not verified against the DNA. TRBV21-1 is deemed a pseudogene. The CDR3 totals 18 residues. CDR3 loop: CASSPGQGANHSNQPQHF. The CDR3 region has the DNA TGTGCCAGCAGCCCTGGACAGGGGGCGAACCATAGCAATCAGCCCCAGCATTTT.

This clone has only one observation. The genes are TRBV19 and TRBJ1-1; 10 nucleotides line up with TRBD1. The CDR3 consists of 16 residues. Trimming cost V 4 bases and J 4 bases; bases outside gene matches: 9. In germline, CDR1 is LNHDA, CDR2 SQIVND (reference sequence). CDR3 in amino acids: CASSRIDRGLSTEAFF. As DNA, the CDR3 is TGTGCCAGTAGTAGAATTGACAGGGGGCTGAGCACTGAAGCTTTCTTT.

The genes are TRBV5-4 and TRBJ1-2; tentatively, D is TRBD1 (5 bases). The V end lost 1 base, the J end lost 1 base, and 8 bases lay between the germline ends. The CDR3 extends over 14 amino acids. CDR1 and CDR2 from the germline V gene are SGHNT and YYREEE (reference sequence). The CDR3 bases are TGTGCCAGCAGCTTGACGACAGATAACTATGGCTACACCTTC. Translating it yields CASSLTTDNYGYTF.

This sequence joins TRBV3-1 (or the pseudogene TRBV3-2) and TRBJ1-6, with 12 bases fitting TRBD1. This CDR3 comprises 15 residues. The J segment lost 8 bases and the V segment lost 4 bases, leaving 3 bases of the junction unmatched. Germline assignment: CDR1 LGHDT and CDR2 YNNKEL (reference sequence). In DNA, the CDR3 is TGTGCCAGCAGCCGGGACAGGGGGCGAGATTCACCCCTCCACTTT. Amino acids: CASSRDRGRDSPLHF.

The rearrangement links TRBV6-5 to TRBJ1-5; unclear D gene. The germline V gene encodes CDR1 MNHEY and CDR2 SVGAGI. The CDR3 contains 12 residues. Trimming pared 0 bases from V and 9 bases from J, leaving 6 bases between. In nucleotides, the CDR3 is TGTGCCAGCAGTTACTCGACGGGGCCCCAGCATTTT. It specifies CASSYSTGPQHF.

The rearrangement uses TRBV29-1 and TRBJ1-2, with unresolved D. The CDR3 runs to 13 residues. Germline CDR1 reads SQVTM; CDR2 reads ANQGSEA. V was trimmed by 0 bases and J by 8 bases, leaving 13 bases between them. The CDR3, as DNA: TGCAGCGTTGAAGACCAAACACGAAGAGGCTACACCTTC. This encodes CSVEDQTRRGYTF.

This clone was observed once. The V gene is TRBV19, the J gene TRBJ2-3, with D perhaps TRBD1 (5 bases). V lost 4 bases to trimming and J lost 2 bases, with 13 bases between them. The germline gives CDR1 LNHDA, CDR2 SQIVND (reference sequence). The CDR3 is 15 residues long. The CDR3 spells CASSTATAYTDTQYF. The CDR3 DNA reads TGTGCCAGTAGTACAGCGACAGCCTACACAGATACGCAGTATTTT. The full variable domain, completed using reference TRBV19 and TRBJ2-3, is DGGITQSPKYLFRKEGQNVTLSCEQNLNHDAMYWYRQDPGQGLRLIYYSQIVNDFQKGDIAEGYSVSREKKESFPLTVTSAQKNPTAFYLCASSTATAYTDTQYFGPGTRLTVL.

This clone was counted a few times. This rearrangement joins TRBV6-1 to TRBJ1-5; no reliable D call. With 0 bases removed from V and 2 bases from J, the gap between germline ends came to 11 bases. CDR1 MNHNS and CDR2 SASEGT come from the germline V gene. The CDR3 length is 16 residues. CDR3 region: CASSEALYGGNQPQHF. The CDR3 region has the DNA TGTGCCAGCAGTGAAGCGCTCTACGGTGGCAATCAGCCCCAGCATTTT.

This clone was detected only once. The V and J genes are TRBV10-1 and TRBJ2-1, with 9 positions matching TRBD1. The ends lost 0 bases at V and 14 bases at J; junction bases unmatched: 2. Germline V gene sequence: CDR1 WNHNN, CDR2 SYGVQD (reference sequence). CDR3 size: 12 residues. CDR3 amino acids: CASSESRQGEFF. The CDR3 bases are TGCGCCAGCAGTGAGTCTCGACAGGGGGAGTTCTTC.

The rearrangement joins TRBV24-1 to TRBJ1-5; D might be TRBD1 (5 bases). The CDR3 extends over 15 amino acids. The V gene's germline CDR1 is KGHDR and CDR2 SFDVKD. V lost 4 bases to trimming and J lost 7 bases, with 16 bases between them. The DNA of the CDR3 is TGTGCCACCAGTGAAGGGACCGGGGGGAAGCAGCCCCAGCATTTT. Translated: CATSEGTGGKQPQHF.

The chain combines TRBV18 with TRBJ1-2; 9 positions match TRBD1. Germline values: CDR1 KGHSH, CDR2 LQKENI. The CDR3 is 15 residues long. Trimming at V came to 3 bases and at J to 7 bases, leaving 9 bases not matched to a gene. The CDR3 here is CASSPNTGGQGGYTF. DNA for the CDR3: TGTGCCAGCTCACCTAATACAGGGGGCCAGGGTGGCTACACCTTC.

CDR3 nucleotide sequence: TGCGCCAGCAGCTCTGGGGGACTAGCTGGTGGTGAGCAGTTCTTC. Translated, it gives CASSSGGLAGGEQFF. The chain links TRBV5-1 to TRBJ2-1; 9 positions match TRBD2. CDR1 SGHRS and CDR2 YFSETQ come from the germline V gene. The CDR3 has 15 residues. V was clipped by 3 bases and J by 9 bases; unmatched bases: 10.

CDR3 region: CATLRYNEQFF. The CDR3 DNA reads TGTGCCACCCTGAGGTACAATGAGCAGTTCTTC. V gene TRBV12-3 or TRBV12-4 combines with J gene TRBJ2-1, with unresolved D. The CDR3 runs 11 residues. Trimming left V 10 bases short and J 4 bases short, with 8 bases between.

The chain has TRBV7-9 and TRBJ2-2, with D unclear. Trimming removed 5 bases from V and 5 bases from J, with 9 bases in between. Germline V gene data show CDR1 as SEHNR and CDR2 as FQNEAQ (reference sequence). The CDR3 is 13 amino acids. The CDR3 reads CASSPGQTGELFF. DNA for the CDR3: TGTGCCAGCAGCCCGGGTCAAACCGGGGAGCTGTTTTTT.

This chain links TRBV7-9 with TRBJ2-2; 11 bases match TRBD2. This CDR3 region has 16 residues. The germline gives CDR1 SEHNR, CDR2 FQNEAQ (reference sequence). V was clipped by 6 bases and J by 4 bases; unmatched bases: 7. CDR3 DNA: TGTGCCAGCAGGCTAGCGGGGGGATTTCTCACCGGGGAGCTGTTTTTT. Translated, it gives CASRLAGGFLTGELFF.

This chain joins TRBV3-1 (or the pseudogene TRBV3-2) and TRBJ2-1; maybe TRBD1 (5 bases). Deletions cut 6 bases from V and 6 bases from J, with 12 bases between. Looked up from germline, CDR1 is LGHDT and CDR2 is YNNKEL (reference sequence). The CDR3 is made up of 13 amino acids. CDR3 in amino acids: CASRKTEANEQFF. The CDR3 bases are TGTGCCAGCAGGAAGACAGAAGCCAATGAGCAGTTCTTC.

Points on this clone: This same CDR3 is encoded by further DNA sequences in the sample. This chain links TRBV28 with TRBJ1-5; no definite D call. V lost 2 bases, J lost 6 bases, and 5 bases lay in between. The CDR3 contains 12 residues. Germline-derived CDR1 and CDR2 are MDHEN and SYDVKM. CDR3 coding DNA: TGTGCCAGCAGTTTACTCAGTCAGCCCCAGCATTTT. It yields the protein CASSLLSQPQHF.

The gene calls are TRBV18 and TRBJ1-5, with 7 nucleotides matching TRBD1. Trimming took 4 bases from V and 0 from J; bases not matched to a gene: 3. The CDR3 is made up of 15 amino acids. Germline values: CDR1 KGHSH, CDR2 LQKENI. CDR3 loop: CASSRGTDSNQPQHF. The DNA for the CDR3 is TGTGCCAGCTCACGGGGGACAGATAGCAATCAGCCCCAGCATTTT. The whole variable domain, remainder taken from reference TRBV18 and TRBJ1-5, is NAGVMQNPRHLVRRRGQEARLRCSPMKGHSHVYWYRQLPEEGLKFMVYLQKENIIDESGMPKERFSAEFPKEGPSILRIQQVVRGDSAAYFCASSRGTDSNQPQHFGDGTRLSIL.

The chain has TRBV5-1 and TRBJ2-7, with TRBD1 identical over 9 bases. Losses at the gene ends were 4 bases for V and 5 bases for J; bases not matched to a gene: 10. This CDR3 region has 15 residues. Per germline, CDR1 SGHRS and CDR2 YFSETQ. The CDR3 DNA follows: TGCGCCAGCAGCCTAAGGACAGGGGATCGCCACGAGCAGTACTTC. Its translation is CASSLRTGDRHEQYF. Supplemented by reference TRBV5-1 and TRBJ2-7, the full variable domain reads KAGVTQTPRYLIKTRGQQVTLSCSPISGHRSVSWYQQTPGQGLQFLFEYFSETQRNKGNFPGRFSGRQFSNSRSEMNVSTLELGDSALYLCASSLRTGDRHEQYFGPGTRLTVT.

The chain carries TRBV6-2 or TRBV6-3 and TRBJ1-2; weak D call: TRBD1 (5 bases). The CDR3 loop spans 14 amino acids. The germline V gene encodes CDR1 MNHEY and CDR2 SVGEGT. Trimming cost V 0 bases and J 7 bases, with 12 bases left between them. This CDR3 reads CASSYSSTVPGYTF. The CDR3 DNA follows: TGTGCCAGCAGTTACTCCTCGACAGTTCCTGGCTACACCTTC.

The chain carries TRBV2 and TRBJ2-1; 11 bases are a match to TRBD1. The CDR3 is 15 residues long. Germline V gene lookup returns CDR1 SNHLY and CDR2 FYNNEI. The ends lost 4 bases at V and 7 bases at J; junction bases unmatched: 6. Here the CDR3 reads CASSADRGPTNEQFF. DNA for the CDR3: TGTGCCAGCAGTGCGGACAGGGGGCCTACTAATGAGCAGTTCTTC. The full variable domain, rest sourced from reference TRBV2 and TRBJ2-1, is EPEVTQTPSHQVTQMGQEVILRCVPISNHLYFYWYRQILGQKVEFLVSFYNNEISEKSEIFDDQFSVERPDGSNFTLKIRSTKLEDSAMYFCASSADRGPTNEQFFGPGTRLTVL.